Presented here are 32 T cell receptor beta chains from one specimen sequenced in a study of T cells in Graves' hyperthyroidism and ophthalmopathy. Regions amplified from RNA transcripts were the TCR beta CDR3 regions. First-round RT-PCR with HTBI primers amplified the TCR CDR3 region. MiXCR was run by TCRdb on the multiplex PCR reads, yielding one entry per CDR3 protein. This sample has roughly 600,000 distinct CDR3 sequences, with around 13% found just once. Sequenced material: blood. Receptors originate from a woman between 45 and 60 years old with Graves' ophthalmopathy.

There are a few counts of this clonotype. V usage is TRBV6-2 or TRBV6-3 and J usage is TRBJ2-1; 10 bases are a match to TRBD2. Germline lookup yields CDR1 MNHEY and CDR2 SVGEGT. Unmatched junction bases numbered 7, after V lost 0 bases and J lost 5 bases. There are 17 residues in the CDR3. The CDR3 loop is CASSYSRAGGPHNEQFF. DNA of the CDR3: TGTGCCAGCAGTTACTCGAGAGCGGGAGGGCCTCACAATGAGCAGTTCTTC.

The V and J genes are TRBV9 and TRBJ1-1, with D possibly matching TRBD1 (5 bases). This CDR3 is 19 amino acids long. Trimming stripped 0 bases from V and 6 bases from J, with 27 bases between. CDR1 SGDLS and CDR2 YYNGEE come from the germline V gene. The CDR3 here is CASSVEGKAGPLWVAEAFF. In DNA, the CDR3 is TGTGCCAGCAGCGTAGAAGGAAAGGCAGGGCCCTTATGGGTGGCTGAAGCTTTCTTT.

The chain combines TRBV12-3 or TRBV12-4 with TRBJ2-3; D gene ambiguous. Between the trimmed V and J ends, which lost 4 bases and 10 bases, there was a span of 12 bases. This CDR3 comprises 12 residues. The CDR3 here is CASSSTLSSQYF. The CDR3 bases are TGTGCCAGCAGTTCGACCCTCAGCTCGCAGTATTTT.

There are many counts of this clonotype. The J gene is TRBJ1-1, the V gene TRBV28, with D possibly being TRBD1 (5 bases). CDR1 is MDHEN and CDR2 is SYDVKM in the germline V gene. This CDR3 has 13 residues. The V and J ends lost 5 bases and 0 bases respectively, with 7 bases between them. The CDR3 region is CASSATVNTEAFF. CDR3 nucleotide sequence: TGTGCCAGCAGTGCGACAGTGAACACTGAAGCTTTCTTT.

This clonotype was seen repeatedly, ten times or more. V usage is TRBV6-1 and J usage is TRBJ2-7; 11 nucleotides agree with TRBD2. The CDR3 sequence is 18 residues long. Germline lookup yields CDR1 MNHNS and CDR2 SASEGT. Unmatched junction bases numbered 19, after V lost 3 bases and J lost 9 bases. The CDR3 sequence: CASSESSGRAFFGTWQYF. Here the CDR3 DNA reads TGTGCCAGCAGTGAGAGTAGCGGGAGGGCCTTCTTTGGGACGTGGCAGTACTTC.

This clonotype was picked up many times. The DNA of the CDR3 is TGCGCCAGCAGCCCGGGACTAGTGTCCTACAATGAGCAGTTCTTC. Translated: CASSPGLVSYNEQFF. The chain joins TRBV5-1 to TRBJ2-1, with 8 bases aligning to TRBD2. V trimming: 4 bases; J trimming: 1 base; junction bases outside the gene matches: 4. Germline CDR1 is SGHRS and CDR2 is YFSETQ. This CDR3 region has 15 residues. The entire variable domain, with the rest obtained from reference TRBV5-1 and TRBJ2-1, is as follows: KAGVTQTPRYLIKTRGQQVTLSCSPISGHRSVSWYQQTPGQGLQFLFEYFSETQRNKGNFPGRFSGRQFSNSRSEMNVSTLELGDSALYLCASSPGLVSYNEQFFGPGTRLTVL.

This clonotype was recorded many times. The chain has TRBV6-1 and TRBJ2-3, with 8 positions matching TRBD2. The V gene end was trimmed by 2 bases and the J gene end by 1 base; junction bases not matched to a gene: 8. CDR1 is MNHNS and CDR2 is SASEGT in the germline V gene. The CDR3 is made up of 17 amino acids. The DNA of the CDR3 is TGTGCCAGCAGTGAATGGGCGGGAGGAGGGGGCACAGATACGCAGTATTTT. Protein: CASSEWAGGGGTDTQYF.

The chain joins TRBV6-1 to TRBJ1-2; 9 bases line up with TRBD1. The CDR3 is made up of 15 amino acids. The V gene's germline CDR1 is MNHNS and CDR2 SASEGT. Trimming at V came to 2 bases and at J to 4 bases, leaving 5 bases not matched to a gene. This CDR3 is CASSESGTGIYGYTF. Here the CDR3 DNA reads TGTGCCAGCAGTGAAAGCGGGACAGGGATCTATGGCTACACCTTC.

The sample holds many counts of this clonotype. The rearrangement joins TRBV5-1 to TRBJ2-2, with D unresolved. The CDR3 has 11 amino acids. V dropped 6 bases and J dropped 10 bases, with 10 bases sitting between them. CDR1 is SGHRS and CDR2 is YFSETQ in the germline V gene. The CDR3 is CASTLAEELFF. The CDR3 DNA reads as TGCGCCAGCACATTGGCCGAGGAGCTGTTTTTT.

This clonotype was seen ten or more times. The chain couples TRBV5-1 to TRBJ2-7; TRBD2 aligns across 8 bases. This CDR3 is built from 15 residues. Germline V gives CDR1 SGHRS, CDR2 YFSETQ. V lost 0 bases, J lost 3 bases, and 5 bases stayed unmatched. The CDR3 DNA reads TGCGCCAGCAGCTTGGTCGGGACTAGAGTCTACGAGCAGTACTTC. Its protein is CASSLVGTRVYEQYF.

At least ten counts were recorded for this clonotype. The chain is built from TRBV3-1 and TRBJ2-7; 11 nucleotides match TRBD2. The CDR3 consists of 14 residues. In germline, CDR1 is LGHDT, CDR2 YNNKEL (reference sequence). J was trimmed by 7 bases and V by 4 bases; bases with no gene match: 6. This CDR3 reads CASSPTSGSLEQYF. For the CDR3, the DNA is TGTGCCAGCAGCCCCACTAGCGGGAGTCTTGAGCAGTACTTC.

This clonotype came up a few times. The chain employs TRBV6-2 or TRBV6-3 and TRBJ2-1; 7 nucleotides line up with TRBD1. J gave up 1 base and V 8 bases, and 5 bases lay outside the gene matches. CDR1 MNHEY and CDR2 SVGEGT come from the germline V gene. The CDR3 runs to 14 residues. The CDR3 DNA reads TGTGCCAGCGGGGACAGCGGATCCTACAATGAGCAGTTCTTC. Its protein product is CASGDSGSYNEQFF.

This clonotype has a count of ten or more. V is TRBV7-6 and J is TRBJ1-1, with 7 bases aligning to TRBD1. J was trimmed by 1 base and V by 4 bases; bases with no gene match: 12. The CDR3 has 17 amino acids. CDR1 and CDR2 from the germline V gene are SGHVS and FNYEAQ. The CDR3 DNA is TGTGCCAGCAGCTCATCTCTGGGACAGCGGTCGAACACTGAAGCTTTCTTT. Translation gives CASSSSLGQRSNTEAFF.

The CDR3 loop is CASRGGVPNRSYEQYF. DNA for the CDR3: TGTGCCAGCCGAGGGGGGGTGCCTAATAGGTCCTACGAGCAGTACTTC. The chain is built from TRBV28 and TRBJ2-7; a weak D match, TRBD2 (7 bases). The CDR3 contains 16 residues. The V end was cut by 8 bases, the J end by 1 base, with 21 bases between. Germline-derived CDR1 and CDR2 are MDHEN and SYDVKM.

In its sample, this clonotype was seen many times. CDR3 residues: CASSFSALETQYF. CDR3 bases: TGTGCCAGCAGTTTTTCGGCTCTGGAGACCCAGTACTTC. The rearrangement links TRBV12-3 or TRBV12-4 to TRBJ2-5; D uncertain. The CDR3 has 13 amino acids. Trimming left V 3 bases short and J 5 bases short, with 10 bases between.

DNA of the CDR3: TGTGCCAGTAGTATGCGGGGTAGCGGGAGGGCCAGAGAGACCCAGTACTTC. Translating it yields CASSMRGSGRARETQYF. This rearrangement joins TRBV19 to TRBJ2-5, with 11 nucleotides matching TRBD2. V trimming: 3 bases; J trimming: 4 bases; junction bases outside the gene matches: 10. From germline, CDR1 is LNHDA and CDR2 SQIVND (reference sequence). There are 17 residues in the CDR3. Full variable domain (missing parts from reference TRBV19 and TRBJ2-5): DGGITQSPKYLFRKEGQNVTLSCEQNLNHDAMYWYRQDPGQGLRLIYYSQIVNDFQKGDIAEGYSVSREKKESFPLTVTSAQKNPTAFYLCASSMRGSGRARETQYFGPGTRLLVL.

V is TRBV6-2 or TRBV6-3 and J is TRBJ2-2; 7 bases align to TRBD1. The V segment lost 2 bases and the J segment 4 bases; nucleotides outside the gene matches: 4. This CDR3 has 15 amino acids. Germline CDR1 MNHEY, CDR2 SVGEGT. CDR3 sequence reads: CASSYRRTGTGELFF. The CDR3 nucleotides read TGTGCCAGCAGTTACCGAAGGACAGGCACCGGGGAGCTGTTTTTT.

The chain links TRBV7-3 to TRBJ2-1; 8 bases map to TRBD1. The better agreement between TRBJ2-7 and the DNA end casts doubt on the J call. The CDR3 runs to 16 residues. CDR1 and CDR2 from the germline V gene are SGHTA and FQGTGA. The chain's CDR3 is CASSSQGARSYNEQYF. As DNA, the CDR3 is TGTGCCAGCAGCTCCCAGGGGGCGCGCTCCTACAATGAGCAGTACTTC.

This chain links TRBV20-1 with TRBJ2-7; D is perhaps TRBD1 (5 bases). The V end was cut by 4 bases, the J end by 5 bases, with 15 bases between. In germline, CDR1 is DFQATT, CDR2 SNEGSKA (reference sequence). The CDR3 is made up of 13 amino acids. CDR3 sequence reads: CSAMSRAGNEQYF. The CDR3 DNA is TGCAGTGCTATGTCTAGGGCAGGGAACGAGCAGTACTTC.

This clonotype has at least ten counts. V is TRBV3-1 and J is TRBJ1-2; D call uncertain. The V gene lost 1 base and the J gene lost 2 bases, with 11 bases spanning the gap. In germline, CDR1 is LGHDT, CDR2 YNNKEL (reference sequence). There are 15 residues in the CDR3. CDR3 protein: CASSQVEGLNYGYTF. The CDR3 region has the DNA TGTGCCAGCAGCCAAGTTGAGGGTCTCAACTATGGCTACACCTTC.

In this sample, this clonotype turned up many times. The CDR3 sequence is CASSRIPGLAIIYEQYF. The CDR3 nucleotides read TGTGCCAGCAGCCGAATACCGGGACTAGCTATTATCTACGAGCAGTACTTC. The chain couples TRBV27 to TRBJ2-7; TRBD2 matches at 9 bases. The CDR3 runs 17 residues. Germline CDR1 reads MNHEY; CDR2 reads SMNVEV (reference sequence). Trimming removed 6 bases from V and 3 bases from J; junction bases left unmatched: 15.

The rearrangement uses TRBV5-8 and TRBJ1-1; D is unresolved. V was pared by 4 bases and J by 9 bases, with 13 bases between. The germline V gene encodes CDR1 SGHTS and CDR2 YDEGEE. CDR3 length: 12 amino acids. CDR3 sequence (DNA): TGTGCCAGCAGCCCTCGCGAGAATCAAGCTTTCTTT. This gives the protein CASSPRENQAFF.

The chain uses TRBV4-2 and TRBJ1-1; D unresolved. V lost 4 bases to trimming and J lost 2 bases, with 11 bases between them. The CDR3 totals 14 residues. The germline gives CDR1 LGHNA, CDR2 YNFKEQ. For the CDR3, the DNA is TGTGCCAGCAGCCTTCGGACGGACAACACTGAAGCTTTCTTT. It is translated as CASSLRTDNTEAFF.

A word on this clonotype: At one end, the junction sequence differs from germline, possibly due to a read error. The V gene is TRBV19, the J gene TRBJ1-2, with D possibly TRBD1 on 6 matching bases. This CDR3 spans 13 amino acids. The germline V gene encodes CDR1 LNHDA and CDR2 SQIVND (reference sequence). The CDR3 bases are TGTGCCGGTAGTCCCACAGGGAAACAAGGCTACACCTTC. Its translation: CAGSPTGKQGYTF.

This clonotype has at least ten counts. V usage is TRBV27 and J usage is TRBJ2-2; D not certain. Germline-derived CDR1 and CDR2 are MNHEY and SMNVEV (reference sequence). This CDR3 is 15 amino acids long. V lost 2 bases and J lost 0, with 7 bases in between. For the CDR3, the DNA is TGTGCCAGCAGTTTACGAATACCGAACACCGGGGAGCTGTTTTTT. Its translation: CASSLRIPNTGELFF.

This clonotype was seen many times. J is TRBJ2-3 and V is TRBV20-1; either TRBD1 or TRBD2 may fit D (5 bases each). Looked up from germline, CDR1 is DFQATT and CDR2 is SNEGSKA (reference sequence). The CDR3 runs to 14 residues. The V gene lost 7 bases and the J gene lost 2 bases, with 16 bases spanning the gap. The CDR3 spells CSVERDRITDTQYF. For the CDR3, the DNA is TGCAGTGTCGAACGGGACCGCATCACAGATACGCAGTATTTT.

The table lists this clonotype with many counts. The chain combines TRBV4-2 with TRBJ2-5; 11 bases are shared with TRBD2. The CDR3 has 17 amino acids. V lost 0 bases to trimming and J lost 4 bases; unmatched junction nucleotides: 7. Per germline, CDR1 LGHNA and CDR2 YNFKEQ. CDR3 in DNA: TGTGCCAGCAGCCAAGATTCTAGCGGGAGGCTGGGAGAGACCCAGTACTTC. Translating it yields CASSQDSSGRLGETQYF.

This clonotype came up many times. The chain joins TRBV6-2 or TRBV6-3 to TRBJ2-5; tentative D call: TRBD2 (6 bases). This CDR3 has 14 amino acids. The germline V gene encodes CDR1 MNHEY and CDR2 SVGEGT. The V gene lost 6 bases and the J gene lost 2 bases, with 13 bases spanning the gap. The CDR3 reads CASSIPGLQETQYF. In DNA form, the CDR3 reads TGTGCCAGCAGCATACCGGGACTGCAAGAGACCCAGTACTTC.

This clonotype was detected many times. The J gene is TRBJ2-4, the V gene TRBV11-2; 10 bases fit TRBD1. Per the germline V gene, CDR1 is SGHAT and CDR2 is FQNNGV. Germline trimming cut 3 bases from V and 8 bases from J; bases unmatched to any gene: 4. The CDR3 totals 14 residues. The CDR3 loop is CASSFGTGEYIQYF. The CDR3 nucleotides are TGTGCCAGCAGCTTCGGGACAGGGGAGTACATTCAGTACTTC.

This clonotype has only a few counts. V is TRBV6-5 and J is TRBJ2-7; D gene ambiguous. Trimming cost V 1 base and J 7 bases, with 8 bases left between them. In germline, CDR1 is MNHEY, CDR2 SVGAGI. The CDR3 extends over 12 amino acids. CDR3 region: CASSYFSKEQYF. As DNA, the CDR3 is TGTGCCAGCAGTTACTTCTCGAAGGAGCAGTACTTC.

This clonotype was found many times. J is TRBJ2-5 and V is TRBV7-9; 8 bases line up with TRBD2. Trimming at V came to 5 bases and at J to 5 bases, leaving 7 bases not matched to a gene. CDR1 is SEHNR, CDR2 FQNEAQ, per germline (reference sequence). The CDR3 sequence is 14 residues long. The CDR3, as DNA: TGTGCCAGCAGCCAGGGACTAGTGAGGGAGACCCAGTACTTC. Protein sequence: CASSQGLVRETQYF. The full variable domain, with the rest looked up from reference TRBV7-9 and TRBJ2-5, is DTGVSQNPRHKITKRGQNVTFRCDPISEHNRLYWYRQTLGQGPEFLTYFQNEAQLEKSRLLSDRFSAERPKGSFSTLEIQRTEQGDSAMYLCASSQGLVRETQYFGPGTRLLVL.

This sequence joins TRBV5-4 and TRBJ2-1, with TRBD1 identical over 9 bases. J gave up 4 bases and V 4 bases, and 9 bases lay outside the gene matches. In germline, CDR1 is SGHNT, CDR2 YYREEE (reference sequence). This CDR3 comprises 16 residues. CDR3 sequence: CASSLTGGDFYNEQFF. For the CDR3, the DNA is TGTGCCAGCAGCCTGACAGGGGGAGATTTTTACAATGAGCAGTTCTTC.